This entry lists 10 T cell receptor beta chains sequenced from one sample in a study of cytomegalovirus exposure and HLA in healthy donors. Researchers ran the PCR with 60 Vbeta and 13 Jbeta primers. The repertoire was sequenced with immunoSEQ multiplex PCR; TCRdb's copy has only in-frame clones and lacks some. The sample has some 65,000 clones, roughly two thirds seen once; the top ten hold 2.8%. The sample consisted of PBMCs. These TCRs come from a man between 25 and 39 years old in good health and CMV-seronegative.

The rearrangement links TRBV30 to TRBJ2-2; 7 bases align to TRBD1. In germline, CDR1 is GTSNPN, CDR2 SVGIG (reference sequence). CDR3 size: 15 residues. V was clipped by 5 bases and J by 0 bases; unmatched bases: 6. The CDR3 coding sequence is TGTGCCTGGGGACAGGAGCCCGCGAACACCGGGGAGCTGTTTTTT. Protein sequence: CAWGQEPANTGELFF.

The chain joins TRBV30 to TRBJ1-1; D is unclear. Germline CDR1 reads GTSNPN; CDR2 reads SVGIG (reference sequence). CDR3 size: 11 residues. This CDR3 reads CAAERNTEAFF. The CDR3 DNA sequence: TGTGCTGCGGAACGGAACACTGAAGCTTTCTTT.

The rearrangement uses TRBV7-3 and TRBJ2-7, with no clear D. V lost 4 bases and J 0 bases, leaving 7 bases between the germline ends. The CDR3 spans 13 residues. The germline CDR1 and CDR2 sequences are SGHTA and FQGTGA. CDR3: CASSSRGSYEQYF. The CDR3 DNA follows: TGTGCCAGCAGCTCGCGTGGCTCCTACGAGCAGTACTTC.

The chain recombines TRBV19 with TRBJ1-2; tentatively, D is TRBD1 (6 bases). The CDR3 totals 14 residues. Germline CDR1 reads LNHDA; CDR2 reads SQIVND (reference sequence). V lost 3 bases and J 4 bases, leaving 12 bases between the germline ends. The CDR3 DNA is TGTGCCAGTAGTATTTGGGGGCCCTCCTATGGCTACACCTTC. It is translated as CASSIWGPSYGYTF.

The chain couples TRBV7-2 to TRBJ1-6, with TRBD1 as a possible D gene (5 bases). Trimming removed 5 bases at V and 7 bases at J, with 12 bases between. The CDR3 consists of 14 residues. From germline, CDR1 is SGHTA and CDR2 FQGNSA. CDR3: CASSVSTANSPLHF. CDR3 nucleotides: TGTGCCAGCAGCGTCTCGACAGCCAATTCACCCCTCCACTTT.

The rearrangement uses TRBV6-5 and TRBJ1-1; weak D call: TRBD1 (5 bases). The CDR3 consists of 15 residues. Per germline, CDR1 MNHEY and CDR2 SVGAGI. V was pared by 1 base and J by 2 bases, with 11 bases between. CDR3 in amino acids: CASSYWGRSNTEAFF. The CDR3 DNA sequence: TGTGCCAGCAGTTACTGGGGCAGGAGTAACACTGAAGCTTTCTTT.

V and J are TRBV5-4 and TRBJ2-2; perhaps TRBD1 as D (7 bases). Between the trimmed V and J ends, which lost 6 bases and 2 bases, there was a span of 14 bases. The CDR3 is 15 amino acids. Germline-derived CDR1 and CDR2 are SGHNT and YYREEE (reference sequence). The CDR3: CASTRGTANTGELFF. Written as DNA, the CDR3 is TGTGCCAGCACCCGCGGGACAGCTAACACCGGGGAGCTGTTTTTT.

The chain recombines TRBV6-1 with TRBJ1-2; D ambiguous. Germline CDR1 MNHNS, CDR2 SASEGT. This CDR3 has 16 amino acids. V was clipped by 1 base and J by 4 bases, with 16 bases between them. CDR3 DNA sequence: TGTGCCAGCAGTGAAGTCCACAGTGGGTTGGGCTATGGCTACACCTTC. Amino acids: CASSEVHSGLGYGYTF.

This clone appeared a few times. This chain uses TRBV6-5 with TRBJ1-6; a weak D match, TRBD1 (6 bases). Germline CDR1 MNHEY, CDR2 SVGAGI. Trimming left V 6 bases short and J 7 bases short, with 13 bases between. The CDR3 is 14 amino acids. The CDR3 DNA sequence: TGTGCCAGCAGGTCGCCAGGGGCGAATTCACCCCTCCACTTT. Translated: CASRSPGANSPLHF.

The genes are TRBV7-8 and TRBJ2-7; D may be TRBD2 (5 bases). Trimming cost V 1 base and J 4 bases, with 14 bases left between them. Germline loops: CDR1 SGHVS, CDR2 FQNEAQ. This CDR3 region has 15 residues. The CDR3 reads CASSLGQFSGYEQYF. CDR3 DNA sequence: TGTGCCAGCAGCTTAGGTCAGTTCTCGGGGTACGAGCAGTACTTC.